Following are 30 T cell receptor beta chains from one sample sequenced in a study of CD8+CD57+ T cells in acquired aplastic anemia. Profiling of TCR beta VDJ combinations and CDR3 sequences used genomic DNA as template. TCRdb reprocessed the reads with MiXCR, giving one entry per CDR3 protein. This table holds approximately 380,000 distinct CDR3 sequences, around 68% found once. Material: sorted CD4+, CD8+, or CD8+CD57+ T cells (not recorded which) from PBMCs. These receptors originate from a human donor in good health, serving as a control.

This clonotype was detected ten times or more. The chain has TRBV24-1 and TRBJ1-2, with D possibly TRBD1 on 5 matching bases. The germline V gene encodes CDR1 KGHDR and CDR2 SFDVKD. Trimming left V 1 base short and J 11 bases short, with 13 bases between. The CDR3 has 13 residues. Here the CDR3 reads CATSDFTQGGYTF. The CDR3 nucleotides read TGTGCCACCAGTGATTTCACCCAGGGCGGGTACACCTTC.

This clonotype was observed once. It is likely a read error, because the conserved phenylalanine at the end of the CDR3 is missing. The J gene is TRBJ2-3, the V gene TRBV12-3 or TRBV12-4; a weak D match, TRBD2 (6 bases). V shed 6 bases and J shed 8 bases, with 12 bases lying between them. The CDR3 has 12 residues. CDR3 bases: TGTGCCAGCAGCCTCGACGGGGGTACGCAGTATCTT. It encodes CASSLDGGTQYL.

The chain has TRBV20-1 and TRBJ2-7; weak D call: TRBD2 (5 bases). This CDR3 is built from 15 residues. CDR1 DFQATT and CDR2 SNEGSKA come from the germline V gene (reference sequence). The V end lost 5 bases, the J end lost 5 bases, and 22 bases lay between the germline ends. CDR3 bases: TGCAGTGCTGGCACCAACCACGCGGAGGCCCACGAGCAGTACTTC. As protein: CSAGTNHAEAHEQYF.

The chain recombines TRBV10-3 with TRBJ2-2; D perhaps matches TRBD2 (6 bases). V lost 10 bases and J 2 bases, leaving 11 bases between the germline ends. This CDR3 contains 13 residues. CDR1 is ENHRY, CDR2 SYGVKD, per germline. CDR3 in amino acids: CATVGGNTGELFF. CDR3 sequence (DNA): TGTGCCACCGTCGGGGGTAACACCGGGGAGCTGTTTTTT.

This clonotype has ten or more counts. The V and J genes are TRBV6-6 and TRBJ1-2; perhaps TRBD1 as D (6 bases). The germline CDR1 and CDR2 sequences are MNHNY and SVGAGI (reference sequence). The V end lost 2 bases, the J end lost 0 bases, and 13 bases lay between the germline ends. The CDR3 consists of 16 residues. This chain's CDR3 is CASSYGGQRANYGYTF. CDR3 nucleotide sequence: TGTGCCAGCAGTTACGGAGGACAGCGCGCTAACTATGGCTACACCTTC.

In this sample, this clonotype turned up a few times. The gene calls are TRBV29-1 and TRBJ2-7; weak D call: TRBD1 (5 bases). The CDR3 is 13 residues long. V was trimmed by 7 bases and J by 2 bases, leaving 15 bases between them. Germline V lookup: CDR1 SQVTM, CDR2 ANQGSEA. CDR3 protein: CSATQVSTYEQYF. The CDR3 DNA is TGCAGCGCTACACAGGTTTCCACCTACGAGCAGTACTTC.

A word on this clonotype: Without the conserved terminal phenylalanine or tryptophan, this CDR3 likely stems from a read error. The limits of the CDR3 on the DNA are not certain, so only TCRdb's listed CDR3 is given. The V call is TRBV19, the J call TRBJ1-2. The CDR3 region is 12 residues in length, termini included. Germline CDR1 LNHDA, CDR2 SQIVND (reference sequence). CDR3 sequence: CASSMREGGCTS.

This clonotype was seen at least ten times. The genes are TRBV27 and TRBJ1-2; the D is unclear. CDR1 MNHEY and CDR2 SMNVEV come from the germline V gene (reference sequence). The CDR3 is 13 amino acids. Trimming stripped 6 bases from V and 0 bases from J, with 8 bases between. The CDR3 DNA sequence: TGTGCCAGCAGGGGCAATACTAACTATGGCTACACCTTC. Translation: CASRGNTNYGYTF.

The rearrangement links TRBV5-4 to TRBJ1-6; possibly TRBD1 for D (5 bases). The length of the CDR3 is 15 residues. Germline V gene lookup returns CDR1 SGHNT and CDR2 YYREEE (reference sequence). The V end was cut by 7 bases, the J end by 9 bases, with 20 bases between. CDR3 nucleotide sequence: TGTGCCAGCGGGACTAGCGGGTATCGGACTTCACCCCTCCACTTT. Translation: CASGTSGYRTSPLHF. The full variable domain, completed using reference TRBV5-4 and TRBJ1-6, is ETGVTQSPTHLIKTRGQQVTLRCSSQSGHNTVSWYQQALGQGPQFIFQYYREEENGRGNFPPRFSGLQFPNYSSELNVNALELDDSALYLCASGTSGYRTSPLHFGNGTRLTVT.

This chain uses TRBV9 with TRBJ1-1; D is possibly TRBD1 (5 bases). In germline, CDR1 is SGDLS, CDR2 YYNGEE. This CDR3 contains 11 residues. V lost 6 bases to trimming and J lost 12 bases, with 15 bases between them. In DNA form, the CDR3 reads TGTGCCAGCAACCCGGGACGGGAAACTTTCTTT. This encodes CASNPGRETFF.

This chain links TRBV20-1 with TRBJ2-2, with 12 nucleotides matching TRBD2. Germline loops: CDR1 DFQATT, CDR2 SNEGSKA (reference sequence). J gave up 7 bases and V 7 bases, and 7 bases lay outside the gene matches. CDR3 length: 14 amino acids. The CDR3 protein is CSVTGLAGNGELFF. The CDR3 DNA sequence: TGCAGTGTAACTGGACTAGCGGGGAACGGGGAGCTGTTTTTT.

Concerning this clonotype: Relative to the germline gene, one junction end is altered; a read error may explain this. The V call is TRBV29-1, the J call TRBJ2-3; the D call may be TRBD1 or TRBD2 (5 bases each). This CDR3 spans 14 amino acids. CDR1 and CDR2 from the germline V gene are SQVTM and ANQGSEA. The CDR3 sequence: CSAFQGRGGVTPYF. The DNA for the CDR3 is TGCAGTGCTTTCCAGGGTCGCGGAGGAGTCACGCCGTATTTC.

In regard to this clonotype: The junction differs from germline at one of its ends, possibly a read error. CDR3 region: CASSAGINSPLHF. The CDR3 region has the DNA TGTGCCAGCAGCGCAGGGATCAACTCTCCCCTCCACTTC. The chain combines TRBV7-9 with TRBJ1-6; a possible D gene is TRBD1 (5 bases). Germline CDR1 SEHNR, CDR2 FQNEAQ (reference sequence). The CDR3 length is 13 residues.

This chain joins TRBV7-2 and TRBJ1-1; weak D call: TRBD1 (5 bases). This CDR3 has 14 residues. V dropped 5 bases and J dropped 4 bases, with 14 bases sitting between them. Germline V CDR1 and CDR2: SGHTA, FQGNSA. CDR3 protein: CASSLRAGRTEAFF. The CDR3 nucleotides read TGTGCCAGCAGCCTCCGAGCGGGGCGCACTGAAGCTTTCTTT.

This clonotype came up once. The rearrangement links TRBV6-4 to TRBJ2-7; D ambiguous. The V end was cut by 6 bases, the J end by 2 bases, with 5 bases between. Germline V gene data show CDR1 as MRHNA and CDR2 as SNTAGT. This CDR3 comprises 11 residues. The CDR3 DNA reads TGTGCCAGCAGAGTGGCCTACGAGCAGTACTTC. This translates into CASRVAYEQYF.

This clonotype appeared a single time. The final CDR3 position lacks the conserved phenylalanine or tryptophan, pointing to a likely read error. The DNA is omitted, as the CDR3 cannot be located on it reliably, and the CDR3 follows TCRdb's listing. The gene calls are TRBV19 and TRBJ2-7. The CDR3 is 13 amino acids in total, end residues counted. Looked up from germline, CDR1 is LNHDA and CDR2 is SQIVND (reference sequence). The CDR3 sequence: CASSLRVDNSPHY.

V and J are TRBV2 and TRBJ2-7; possibly TRBD1 or TRBD2 for D (5 bases each). Trimming removed 6 bases from V and 4 bases from J, with 22 bases in between. The germline V gene encodes CDR1 SNHLY and CDR2 FYNNEI. The CDR3 covers 16 residues. CDR3 sequence (DNA): TGTGCCAGCAGCGTAGAGGGGCACGGGCGGCGATACGAGCAGTACTTC. Encoded protein: CASSVEGHGRRYEQYF.

The chain recombines TRBV7-8 with TRBJ1-5; no definite D call. There are 15 residues in the CDR3. The germline V gene encodes CDR1 SGHVS and CDR2 FQNEAQ. V was trimmed by 1 base and J by 4 bases, leaving 11 bases between them. The CDR3 sequence: CASSLDLAQNQPQHF. DNA for the CDR3: TGTGCCAGCAGCTTAGATTTGGCACAGAATCAGCCCCAGCATTTT.

To note about this clonotype: The junction shows a germline mismatch at one end, possibly a read error. The CDR3 nucleotides read TGCGCCAGCAGCCAAGGAATGGGCAGGGGGGGTTCCGAGCAGTACTTC. Translated: CASSQGMGRGGSEQYF. J is TRBJ2-7 and V is TRBV7-9, with D perhaps TRBD1 or TRBD2 (7 bases each). The V gene's germline CDR1 is SEHNR and CDR2 FQNEAQ (reference sequence). This CDR3 has 16 residues. The variable domain in full, completed from reference TRBV7-9 and TRBJ2-7, reads DTGVSQNPRHKITKRGQNVTFRCDPISEHNRLYWYRQTLGQGPEFLTYFQNEAQLEKSRLLSDRFSAERPKGSFSTLEIQRTEQGDSAMYLCASSQGMGRGGSEQYFGPGTRLTVT.

Turning to this clonotype: The junction shows a germline mismatch at one end, possibly a read error. This chain's CDR3 is CASSLKGGVTAEQFF. CDR3 DNA: TGTGCCAGCAGCTTGAAGGGTGGCGTCACCGCGGAGCAGTTTTTT. V usage is TRBV2 and J usage is TRBJ2-3; no definite D call. CDR3 length equals 15 residues. Germline V gene data show CDR1 as SNHLY and CDR2 as FYNNEI.

Notes on this clonotype: Because the CDR3 is missing its conserved closing phenylalanine or tryptophan, this is likely a read error. The DNA is omitted, as the CDR3 cannot be located on it reliably, and the CDR3 follows TCRdb's listing. This sequence joins TRBV15 and TRBJ2-2; the table calls TRBD1, which could not be checked here. CDR1 and CDR2 (germline): LNHNV, YYDKDF (reference sequence). Inclusive of both ends, the CDR3 amounts to 16 amino acids. CDR3 sequence: CATSGTGTADTGELSL.

The chain is built from TRBV9 and TRBJ2-1, with D possibly TRBD2 on 6 matching bases. Germline V gene data show CDR1 as SGDLS and CDR2 as YYNGEE. Trimming took 0 bases from V and 7 from J, leaving 14 bases between them. The CDR3 length is 15 residues. The CDR3 sequence: CASSVAGNRGNEQFF. The CDR3, as DNA: TGTGCCAGCAGCGTAGCGGGAAACCGGGGGAATGAGCAGTTCTTC.

Comment on this clonotype: No DNA is shown, since the ends of the CDR3 on it are uncertain; the CDR3 is the one TCRdb lists. This chain links TRBV7-7 with TRBJ2-1; whether TRBD2, the table's D call, matches the DNA was not checked. Germline values: CDR1 SSHAT, CDR2 FNYEAQ (reference sequence). The CDR3 is 17 residues long, counting both termini. The CDR3 reads CASSPSRYSPLHFEQFF.

The chain has TRBV7-3 and TRBJ1-5, with D hard to call. CDR3 length: 14 residues. With 6 bases removed from V and 16 bases from J, the gap between germline ends came to 25 bases. The germline gives CDR1 SGHTA, CDR2 FQGTGA. In nucleotides, the CDR3 is TGTGCCAGCAGGTCCCAGAGAGAGGATCAGCCCCCTCATTTT. Translation gives CASRSQREDQPPHF.

V gene TRBV24-1 combines with J gene TRBJ2-7, with TRBD1 matching 10 bases. Germline V lookup: CDR1 KGHDR, CDR2 SFDVKD. V trimming: 7 bases; J trimming: 2 bases; junction bases outside the gene matches: 4. The CDR3 runs to 14 residues. The CDR3 region has the DNA TGTGCCACCAGGGGGGGGACAGGGGCCTACGAGCAGTACTTC. Amino acid sequence: CATRGGTGAYEQYF.

Comments on this clonotype: With a much larger clone just one base away, this may be a read error. V gene TRBV5-1 combines with J gene TRBJ1-4; 7 nucleotides line up with TRBD1. There are 15 residues in the CDR3. Germline V CDR1 and CDR2: SGHRS, YFSETQ. CDR3 amino acids: CASSLRGQTLEKLFF. CDR3 in DNA: TGTGCCAGCAGCTTAAGGGGACAGACCTTGGAAAAACTGTTTTTT. The variable domain in full, completed from reference TRBV5-1 and TRBJ1-4, reads KAGVTQTPRYLIKTRGQQVTLSCSPISGHRSVSWYQQTPGQGLQFLFEYFSETQRNKGNFPGRFSGRQFSNSRSEMNVSTLELGDSALYLCASSLRGQTLEKLFFGSGTQLSVL.

As for this clonotype: The junction departs from germline at one end; a sequencing error may be responsible. The chain is built from TRBV5-1 and TRBJ2-3; a weak D match, TRBD1 (6 bases). The V gene's germline CDR1 is SGHRS and CDR2 YFSETQ. CDR3 length equals 14 residues. CDR3 in amino acids: CASSSTGTADTQYF. The DNA for the CDR3 is TGTGCCAGCAGCTCAACAGGGACCGCAGATACGCAGTATTTT.

The chain is built from TRBV7-2 and TRBJ2-2; 7 bases fit TRBD2. The V gene end was trimmed by 1 base and the J gene end by 15 bases; junction bases not matched to a gene: 14. Germline V gives CDR1 SGHTA, CDR2 FQGNSA. The CDR3 has 15 amino acids. The CDR3 sequence is CASSLVGGATGKMFF. CDR3 DNA sequence: TGTGCCAGCAGCTTAGTGGGAGGGGCTACCGGGAAGATGTTTTTT.

The chain uses TRBV7-9 and TRBJ2-5, with 15 nucleotides matching TRBD2. V trimming: 5 bases; J trimming: 5 bases; junction bases outside the gene matches: 6. This CDR3 is 16 amino acids long. Germline CDR1 reads SEHNR; CDR2 reads FQNEAQ (reference sequence). The CDR3 bases are TGTGCCAGCAGCCGGGGACTAGCGGGGGGCGGGGAGACCCAGTACTTC. Translating it yields CASSRGLAGGGETQYF.

This clonotype was seen more than once but under ten times. This CDR3 reads CASSFRGAGNTIYF. CDR3 nucleotides: TGTGCCAGCAGCTTTCGGGGTGCGGGAAACACCATATATTTT. This chain connects TRBV7-2 to TRBJ1-3, with D unclear. The CDR3 is 14 amino acids. Between the trimmed V and J ends, which lost 3 bases and 4 bases, there was a span of 10 bases. Germline CDR1 is SGHTA and CDR2 is FQGNSA.